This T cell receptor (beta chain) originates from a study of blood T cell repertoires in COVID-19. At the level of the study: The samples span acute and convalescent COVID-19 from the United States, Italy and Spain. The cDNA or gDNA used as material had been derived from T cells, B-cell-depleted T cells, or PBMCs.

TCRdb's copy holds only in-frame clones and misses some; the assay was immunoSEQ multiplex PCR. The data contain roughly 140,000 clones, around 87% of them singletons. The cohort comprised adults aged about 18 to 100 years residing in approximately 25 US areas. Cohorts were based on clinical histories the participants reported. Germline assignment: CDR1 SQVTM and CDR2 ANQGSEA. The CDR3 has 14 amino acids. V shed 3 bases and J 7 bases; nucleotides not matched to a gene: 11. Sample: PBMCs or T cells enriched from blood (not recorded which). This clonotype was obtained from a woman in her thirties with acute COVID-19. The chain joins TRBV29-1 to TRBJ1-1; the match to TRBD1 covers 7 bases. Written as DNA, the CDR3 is TGCAGCGTTGATCCCGACAGGGTGGTGGGTGAAGCTTTCTTT. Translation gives CSVDPDRVVGEAFF.